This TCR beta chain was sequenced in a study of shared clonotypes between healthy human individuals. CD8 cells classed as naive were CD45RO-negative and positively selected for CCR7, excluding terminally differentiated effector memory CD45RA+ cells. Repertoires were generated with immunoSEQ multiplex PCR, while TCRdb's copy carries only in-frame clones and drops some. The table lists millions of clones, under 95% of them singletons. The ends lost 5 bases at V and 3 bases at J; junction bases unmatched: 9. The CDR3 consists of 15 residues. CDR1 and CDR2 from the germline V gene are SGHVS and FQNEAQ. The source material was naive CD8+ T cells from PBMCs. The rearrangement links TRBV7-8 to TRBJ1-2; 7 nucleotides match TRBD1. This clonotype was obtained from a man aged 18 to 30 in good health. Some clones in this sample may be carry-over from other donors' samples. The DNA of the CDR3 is TGTGCCAGCAGCAAACTCGACAGGGCGGACTATGGCTACACCTTC. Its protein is CASSKLDRADYGYTF.